These 14 T cell receptor beta chains came from one sample sequenced in a study of blood T cell repertoires in COVID-19. Repertoires were generated with immunoSEQ multiplex PCR, while TCRdb's copy carries only in-frame clones and drops some. The table shows 150,000 to 200,000 clones, with 82% occurring only once. The sample comprised PBMCs or T cells enriched from blood (not recorded which). The receptors stem from a man aged 45 to 65 who had recovered from COVID-19.

The chain employs TRBV30 and TRBJ1-3; D remains ambiguous. The V end was cut by 2 bases, the J end by 0 bases, with 5 bases between. The germline V gene has CDR1 GTSNPN and CDR2 SVGIG (reference sequence). CDR3 length equals 13 residues. The CDR3 region is CAWSTGSGNTIYF. CDR3 DNA: TGTGCCTGGAGTACCGGCTCTGGAAACACCATATATTTT.

This chain uses TRBV6-5 with TRBJ1-2, with 8 bases identical to TRBD1. CDR3 length equals 15 residues. Germline V gene data show CDR1 as MNHEY and CDR2 as SVGAGI. With V trimmed by 5 bases and J by 0 bases, 5 bases remained unmatched. For the CDR3, the DNA is TGTGCCAGCAGTAGGGACAGGATCACTAACTATGGCTACACCTTC. Encoded protein: CASSRDRITNYGYTF.

The genes are TRBV24-1 and TRBJ2-7; the D is unclear. The CDR3 is 13 residues long. The germline CDR1 and CDR2 sequences are KGHDR and SFDVKD. The V end was cut by 4 bases, the J end by 6 bases, with 12 bases between. The CDR3 protein is CATSDCDGCEQYF. CDR3 bases: TGTGCCACCAGTGACTGCGACGGGTGCGAGCAGTACTTC.

The chain carries TRBV6-1 and TRBJ1-4; TRBD1 might be the D (6 bases). Germline V CDR1 and CDR2: MNHNS, SASEGT. The CDR3 is 16 amino acids. Trimming stripped 3 bases from V and 0 bases from J, with 11 bases between. This CDR3 reads CASSDLAGATNEKLFF. CDR3 DNA sequence: TGTGCCAGCAGTGATCTCGCAGGGGCAACTAATGAAAAACTGTTTTTT.

This chain joins TRBV28 and TRBJ1-2; tentatively, D is TRBD1 (6 bases). CDR1 MDHEN and CDR2 SYDVKM come from the germline V gene. V gave up 4 bases and J gave up 6 bases, with 18 bases separating them. The CDR3 sequence is 15 residues long. Written as DNA, the CDR3 is TGTGCCAGCAGTTCCCCTGGGACACATTATGATGGCTACACCTTC. Encoded protein: CASSSPGTHYDGYTF.

J is TRBJ1-2 and V is TRBV5-8; D is unresolved. With 1 base removed from V and 0 bases from J, the gap between germline ends came to 13 bases. This CDR3 comprises 16 residues. Germline V gene lookup returns CDR1 SGHTS and CDR2 YDEGEE. In DNA form, the CDR3 reads TGTGCCAGCAGCTTGTACGGGATACCTTCTAACTATGGCTACACCTTC. This translates into CASSLYGIPSNYGYTF.

The rearrangement uses TRBV10-3 and TRBJ2-1, with D possibly matching TRBD2 (5 bases). This CDR3 is built from 17 residues. CDR1 ENHRY and CDR2 SYGVKD come from the germline V gene. The V gene lost 0 bases and the J gene lost 2 bases, with 14 bases spanning the gap. This chain's CDR3 is CAISESVSGGPYNEQFF. CDR3 coding DNA: TGTGCCATCAGTGAGTCTGTAAGCGGCGGGCCCTACAATGAGCAGTTCTTC.

The gene calls are TRBV27 and TRBJ1-2; D possibly corresponds to TRBD1 (5 bases). The V end was cut by 2 bases, the J end by 0 bases, with 10 bases between. The CDR3 runs 15 residues. In germline, CDR1 is MNHEY, CDR2 SMNVEV (reference sequence). The DNA of the CDR3 is TGTGCCAGCAGTTTAGTCAAAGGGGCTAACTATGGCTACACCTTC. This translates into CASSLVKGANYGYTF.

A few counts support this clone. The chain has TRBV6-4 and TRBJ2-7, with 12 bases identical to TRBD2. V was clipped by 5 bases and J by 3 bases; unmatched bases: 2. This CDR3 is built from 14 residues. Germline loops: CDR1 MRHNA, CDR2 SNTAGT. The CDR3 region has the DNA TGTGCCAGCAGTTCGACTAGCGGGAGCTACGAGCAGTACTTC. Translation gives CASSSTSGSYEQYF.

This clone was observed a few times. The chain recombines TRBV24-1 with TRBJ2-3, with D maybe TRBD2 (5 bases). Germline V lookup: CDR1 KGHDR, CDR2 SFDVKD. Trimming took off 3 bases at V and 6 bases at J, with 12 bases between the two ends. This CDR3 contains 14 residues. CDR3 in amino acids: CATSDTTSFDTQYF. The CDR3 coding sequence is TGTGCCACCAGTGATACTACTAGTTTTGATACGCAGTATTTT.

V gene TRBV18 combines with J gene TRBJ2-2; possibly TRBD1 for D (5 bases). CDR1 is KGHSH, CDR2 LQKENI, per germline. V was trimmed by 3 bases and J by 8 bases, leaving 13 bases between them. The CDR3 runs 14 residues. The CDR3 sequence is CASSPNINRGELFF. The CDR3 bases are TGTGCCAGCTCACCGAACATTAACAGGGGGGAGCTGTTTTTT.

The rearrangement links TRBV15 to TRBJ2-2; tentatively, D is TRBD1 (6 bases). Germline loops: CDR1 LNHNV, CDR2 YYDKDF (reference sequence). The CDR3 has 17 residues. The ends were cut back, 2 bases at V and 1 base at J, with 14 bases in the middle. CDR3 in DNA: TGTGCCACCAGCAGACCGGCAGGGGTGGGGAACACCGGGGAGCTGTTTTTT. Translated: CATSRPAGVGNTGELFF.

This chain uses TRBV6-5 with TRBJ1-1; 10 bases map to TRBD1. Germline assignment: CDR1 MNHEY and CDR2 SVGAGI. The CDR3 is 14 residues long. V dropped 7 bases and J dropped 4; count of bases not matched to a gene: 6. The CDR3 nucleotides read TGTGCCAGCACCGACAGGGGGCAATCCACTGAAGCTTTCTTT. Translating gives CASTDRGQSTEAFF.

The V call is TRBV18, the J call TRBJ2-3; the match to TRBD1 covers 7 bases. The CDR3 has 13 residues. V gave up 5 bases and J gave up 4 bases; unmatched junction bases: 3. Germline V lookup: CDR1 KGHSH, CDR2 LQKENI. The CDR3: CASSNDRADTQYF. In DNA, the CDR3 is TGTGCCAGCTCAAACGACAGGGCAGATACGCAGTATTTT. Based on the CDR3 plus reference TRBV18 and TRBJ2-3, the full variable domain is NAGVMQNPRHLVRRRGQEARLRCSPMKGHSHVYWYRQLPEEGLKFMVYLQKENIIDESGMPKERFSAEFPKEGPSILRIQQVVRGDSAAYFCASSNDRADTQYFGPGTRLTVL.